The clone carrying this T cell receptor beta chain was observed a handful of times. PCR employed 60 Vbeta and 13 Jbeta primers. Sequencing used immunoSEQ multiplex PCR; TCRdb keeps in-frame clones, though not all of them. Of about 90,000 clones in the sample, less than 80% were seen once. The length of the CDR3 is 18 residues. CDR1 SGDLS and CDR2 YYNGEE come from the germline V gene. The ends lost 1 base at V and 7 bases at J; junction bases unmatched: 15. The data stem from a study of cytomegalovirus exposure and HLA in healthy donors. The chain uses TRBV9 and TRBJ2-1; 9 bases map to TRBD2. The TCR comes from a woman between 45 and 60 years old in good health and CMV-seropositive. The sequencing input was PBMCs. The CDR3 spells CASSVNRGGGGARNEQFF. The CDR3 DNA is TGTGCCAGCAGCGTAAACCGGGGAGGCGGGGGGGCCAGAAATGAGCAGTTCTTC.